This passage covers 25 T cell receptor beta chains from one sample sequenced in a study of blood T cells in healthy people across ages. Primers used in a second PCR of roughly 7 to 12 cycles were a sample-barcoded 5' primer and a J-beta primer mix. TCRdb reprocessed the 5' RACE reads via MiXCR and lists one record per CDR3 protein. The table has some 1.5 million distinct CDR3 sequences, roughly 30% seen once. The sample consisted of blood. The receptors were gathered from a woman between 25 and 40 years old in good health.

As regards this clonotype: It may be a read error: a sequence one base away is much more abundant. The chain recombines TRBV6-1 with TRBJ2-1, with 7 bases identical to TRBD1. Trimming cost V 2 bases and J 10 bases; bases outside gene matches: 8. Germline CDR1 reads MNHNS; CDR2 reads SASEGT. The CDR3 length is 14 residues. The DNA of the CDR3 is TGTGCCAGCAGTGAAAAAGCAGGGGGATACGAGCAGTTCTTC. This codes for CASSEKAGGYEQFF.

This chain connects TRBV11-2 to TRBJ2-2, with 8 bases that match TRBD1. This CDR3 has 14 amino acids. Germline CDR1 is SGHAT and CDR2 is FQNNGV. The junction had 5 bases not matched to a gene; V was cut back by 8 bases and J by 3 bases. Written as DNA, the CDR3 is TGTGCCAGCGCCGGACAGGGTTACACCGGGGAGCTGTTTTTT. Its protein is CASAGQGYTGELFF.

A note on this clonotype: A single base separates this from a much larger clone, so it may be a read error. The chain joins TRBV6-2 or TRBV6-3 to TRBJ1-6; D remains unclear. Trimming took off 7 bases at V and 0 bases at J, with 7 bases between the two ends. From germline, CDR1 is MNHEY and CDR2 SVGEGT. The CDR3 runs to 14 residues. The DNA for the CDR3 is TGTGCCAGCATCAGGAGCTCCTATAATTCACCCCTCCACTTT. The encoded protein is CASIRSSYNSPLHF.

The chain has TRBV21-1 and TRBJ2-5. TRBV21-1 is designated a pseudogene. The CDR3 consists of 13 residues. Here the CDR3 reads CARQGLILETQYF. In DNA form, the CDR3 reads TGTGCCAGACAGGGCCTGATTTTGGAGACCCAGTACTTC.

Ten or more counts support this clonotype. The gene calls are TRBV4-2 and TRBJ2-7; tentatively, D is TRBD2 (6 bases). Germline CDR1 is LGHNA and CDR2 is YNFKEQ. The CDR3 covers 15 residues. V gave up 5 bases and J gave up 3 bases, with 17 bases separating them. CDR3 nucleotide sequence: TGTGCCAGCAGCAAGACCGGGACTTCAATCTACGAGCAGTACTTC. It translates to CASSKTGTSIYEQYF.

This clonotype was recorded a few times. The chain is built from TRBV7-6 and TRBJ2-3; 9 nucleotides agree with TRBD1. The CDR3 covers 15 residues. Germline lookup yields CDR1 SGHVS and CDR2 FNYEAQ. V gave up 5 bases and J gave up 4 bases; unmatched junction bases: 7. CDR3 nucleotide sequence: TGTGCCAGCAGCCTAAACAGGGGGCGGTCAGATACGCAGTATTTT. Residues: CASSLNRGRSDTQYF.

This chain joins TRBV7-9 and TRBJ2-7; D is ambiguous. The end of the DNA fits TRBJ2-5 better, so the J call may be wrong. Germline CDR1 reads SEHNR; CDR2 reads FQNEAQ (reference sequence). This CDR3 has 15 residues. Here the CDR3 reads CARSPSSRTKETQYF. CDR3 nucleotides: TGTGCCAGGAGCCCCAGCTCCCGGACCAAAGAGACCCAGTACTTC.

This clonotype was observed a few times. The chain uses TRBV18 and TRBJ1-2; TRBD1 is a possible D gene (6 bases). Germline V CDR1 and CDR2: KGHSH, LQKENI. The CDR3 has 16 amino acids. Between the trimmed V and J ends, which lost 3 bases and 8 bases, there was a span of 22 bases. The CDR3 DNA reads as TGTGCCAGCTCACCGGCCCCGGCGACAGGTGAAGGAGGCTACACCTTC. Protein: CASSPAPATGEGGYTF.

The gene calls are TRBV20-1 and TRBJ2-1; TRBD2 matches at 11 bases. The CDR3 consists of 15 residues. Germline V CDR1 and CDR2: DFQATT, SNEGSKA (reference sequence). V lost 5 bases and J lost 1; bases outside the gene matches: 4. CDR3 coding DNA: TGCAGTGCTCAAAGACTAGCGGGATCCTACAATGAGCAGTTCTTC. It translates to CSAQRLAGSYNEQFF.

The chain couples TRBV5-1 to TRBJ1-3; D may be TRBD1 (6 bases). Trimming removed 3 bases at V and 2 bases at J, with 15 bases between. Per germline, CDR1 SGHRS and CDR2 YFSETQ. This CDR3 region has 16 residues. The DNA for the CDR3 is TGCGCCAGCAGCTCCTTCTCGACAGGAGCTGGAAACACCATATATTTT. Its translation is CASSSFSTGAGNTIYF. The variable domain in full, completed from reference TRBV5-1 and TRBJ1-3, reads KAGVTQTPRYLIKTRGQQVTLSCSPISGHRSVSWYQQTPGQGLQFLFEYFSETQRNKGNFPGRFSGRQFSNSRSEMNVSTLELGDSALYLCASSSFSTGAGNTIYFGEGSWLTVV.

This clonotype has just a few counts. The rearrangement joins TRBV14 to TRBJ1-6; D call uncertain. Between the trimmed V and J ends, which lost 1 base and 10 bases, there was a span of 11 bases. The germline gives CDR1 SGHDN, CDR2 FVKESK. This CDR3 is built from 14 residues. CDR3 coding DNA: TGTGCCAGCAGCCAAGTAACGGTTGGATCACCCCTCCACTTT. Translation: CASSQVTVGSPLHF.

This clonotype was recorded at least ten times. The rearrangement links TRBV20-1 to TRBJ2-1; 7 bases agree with TRBD1. This CDR3 has 13 amino acids. Trimming removed 6 bases from V and 4 bases from J; junction bases left unmatched: 6. Germline V gene lookup returns CDR1 DFQATT and CDR2 SNEGSKA (reference sequence). CDR3 DNA: TGCAGTGCCATCCAGGGGGAATACAATGAGCAGTTCTTC. Protein sequence: CSAIQGEYNEQFF.

The chain has TRBV9 and TRBJ1-1; D is ambiguous. Germline assignment: CDR1 SGDLS and CDR2 YYNGEE. There are 14 residues in the CDR3. Trimming removed 6 bases at V and 4 bases at J, with 16 bases between. CDR3 DNA sequence: TGTGCCAGCACCCCAGATGGGGAGGGCACTGAAGCTTTCTTT. Translation: CASTPDGEGTEAFF.

The chain employs TRBV29-1 and TRBJ1-1; D gene unclear. Deletions cut 3 bases from V and 0 bases from J, with 11 bases between. This CDR3 has 14 residues. The V gene's germline CDR1 is SQVTM and CDR2 ANQGSEA. The CDR3 here is CSVEKGGMNTEAFF. The CDR3 DNA reads as TGCAGCGTTGAGAAGGGCGGGATGAACACTGAAGCTTTCTTT.

Ten or more counts support this clonotype. The chain couples TRBV4-1 to TRBJ1-4; possibly TRBD1 for D (6 bases). CDR1 is MGHRA, CDR2 YSYEKL, per germline. Trimming shortened V by 0 bases and J by 7 bases, and 12 bases separated the two germline ends. CDR3 length equals 15 residues. The CDR3 is CASSQDPGAGEKLFF. CDR3 DNA sequence: TGCGCCAGCAGCCAAGACCCAGGGGCAGGTGAAAAACTGTTTTTT.

The V gene is TRBV20-1, the J gene TRBJ2-3; 10 positions match TRBD2. The CDR3 has 15 residues. Germline-derived CDR1 and CDR2 are DFQATT and SNEGSKA (reference sequence). V shed 4 bases and J 3 bases; nucleotides not matched to a gene: 7. CDR3 sequence reads: CSAKRGGIVTDTQYF. As DNA, the CDR3 is TGCAGTGCTAAGCGGGGGGGGATTGTAACAGATACGCAGTATTTT.

The CDR3 DNA is TGTGCCAGCAGCCACCCACGAGGAGACACAGATACGCAGTATTTT. Protein sequence: CASSHPRGDTDTQYF. V usage is TRBV3-1 and J usage is TRBJ2-3; no firm D call. The CDR3 covers 15 residues. Deletions cut 3 bases from V and 2 bases from J, with 12 bases between. CDR1 and CDR2 from the germline V gene are LGHDT and YNNKEL (reference sequence).

This clonotype was counted a few times. CDR3 bases: TGTGCCAGCAGTTACGTACAGACCGGGAACACTGAAGCTTTCTTT. Translating it yields CASSYVQTGNTEAFF. The chain uses TRBV6-6 and TRBJ1-1; D gene uncertain. Per germline, CDR1 MNHNY and CDR2 SVGAGI (reference sequence). CDR3 size: 15 residues. Trimming took 2 bases from V and 1 from J, leaving 11 bases between them.

Remarks on this clonotype: No conserved phenylalanine or tryptophan ends this CDR3, so it is likely a read error. The V call is TRBV20-1, the J call TRBJ1-6; the D gene is possibly TRBD1 (5 bases). V lost 3 bases to trimming and J lost 7 bases, with 13 bases between them. Per germline, CDR1 DFQATT and CDR2 SNEGSKA (reference sequence). The CDR3 consists of 14 residues. This chain's CDR3 is CSASRQGGNSPLHC. The CDR3 bases are TGCAGTGCTAGCCGCCAGGGCGGCAATTCACCCCTCCACTGT.

V is TRBV4-1 and J is TRBJ1-2; 7 bases are a match to TRBD1. This CDR3 has 17 residues. CDR1 is MGHRA and CDR2 is YSYEKL in the germline V gene. With V trimmed by 1 base and J by 2 bases, 10 bases remained unmatched. The CDR3 here is CASSQASIGQENYGYTF. CDR3 sequence (DNA): TGCGCCAGCAGCCAAGCATCCATCGGACAGGAGAACTATGGCTACACCTTC.

The rearrangement links TRBV19 to TRBJ2-3; D tentatively fits TRBD1 or TRBD2 (5 bases each). CDR1 and CDR2 from the germline V gene are LNHDA and SQIVND (reference sequence). The length of the CDR3 is 13 residues. V lost 6 bases, J lost 4 bases, and 11 bases lay in between. The CDR3 protein is CASRLLGADTQYF. In nucleotides, the CDR3 is TGTGCCAGTAGATTACTAGGGGCAGATACGCAGTATTTT.

Remarks on this clonotype: A much larger clone lies one base from this, so it may be a read error. The J gene is TRBJ2-1, the V gene TRBV29-1; a possible D gene is TRBD2 (6 bases). The CDR3 contains 15 residues. Germline V gives CDR1 SQVTM, CDR2 ANQGSEA. The V end was cut by 3 bases, the J end by 6 bases, with 18 bases between. The CDR3 spells CSVELPGEVRNEQFF. In nucleotides, the CDR3 is TGCAGCGTTGAGCTCCCGGGAGAGGTACGCAATGAGCAGTTCTTC.

This clonotype was recorded many times. The rearrangement joins TRBV10-3 to TRBJ2-5, with unresolved D. The CDR3 covers 12 residues. V lost 8 bases and J lost 4, with 11 bases in between. The germline CDR1 and CDR2 sequences are ENHRY and SYGVKD. CDR3 coding DNA: TGTGCCATCGACTCCTCCCCAGAGACCCAGTACTTC. Its protein product is CAIDSSPETQYF.

Comments on this clonotype: One junction end disagrees with the germline gene, perhaps due to a read error. The CDR3 coding sequence is TGTGCCAGCAGCGATCATTGGAGAGGGGGCACAGATGCGCAGTATTTT. Its translation is CASSDHWRGGTDAQYF. The chain combines TRBV12-3 or TRBV12-4 with TRBJ2-3, with 7 bases fitting TRBD1. This CDR3 has 16 amino acids.

This clonotype appeared a few times. The V gene is TRBV7-8, the J gene TRBJ1-2; D is unclear. Trimming stripped 0 bases from V and 4 bases from J, with 9 bases between. Germline CDR1 reads SGHVS; CDR2 reads FQNEAQ. The CDR3 is 14 residues long. The CDR3 here is CASSLAADPYGYTF. CDR3 bases: TGTGCCAGCAGCTTAGCGGCAGACCCCTATGGCTACACCTTC. The full variable domain, in which reference TRBV7-8 and TRBJ1-2 provide the parts outside the CDR3, is GAGVSQSPRYKVAKRGQDVALRCDPISGHVSLFWYQQALGQGPEFLTYFQNEAQLDKSGLPSDRFFAERPEGSVSTLKIQRTQQEDSAVYLCASSLAADPYGYTFGSGTRLTVV.